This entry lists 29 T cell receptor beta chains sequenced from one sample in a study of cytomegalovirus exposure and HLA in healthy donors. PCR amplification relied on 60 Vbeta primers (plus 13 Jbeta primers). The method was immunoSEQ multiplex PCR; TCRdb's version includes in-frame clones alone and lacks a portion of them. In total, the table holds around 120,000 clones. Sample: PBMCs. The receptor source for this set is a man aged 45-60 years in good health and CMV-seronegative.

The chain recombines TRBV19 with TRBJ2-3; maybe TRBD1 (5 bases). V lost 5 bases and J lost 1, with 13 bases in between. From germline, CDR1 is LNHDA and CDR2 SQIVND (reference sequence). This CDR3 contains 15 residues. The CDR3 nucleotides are TGTGCCAGTAGTCCCCGGACAACCCGCACAGATACGCAGTATTTT. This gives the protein CASSPRTTRTDTQYF. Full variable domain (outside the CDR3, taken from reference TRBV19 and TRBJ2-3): DGGITQSPKYLFRKEGQNVTLSCEQNLNHDAMYWYRQDPGQGLRLIYYSQIVNDFQKGDIAEGYSVSREKKESFPLTVTSAQKNPTAFYLCASSPRTTRTDTQYFGPGTRLTVL.

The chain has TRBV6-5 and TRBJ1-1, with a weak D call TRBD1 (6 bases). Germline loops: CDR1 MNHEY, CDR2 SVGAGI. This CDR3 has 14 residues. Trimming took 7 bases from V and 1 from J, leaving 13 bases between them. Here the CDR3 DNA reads TGTGCCAGCACCCAGGGGCAGGAGAACACTGAAGCTTTCTTT. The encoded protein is CASTQGQENTEAFF.

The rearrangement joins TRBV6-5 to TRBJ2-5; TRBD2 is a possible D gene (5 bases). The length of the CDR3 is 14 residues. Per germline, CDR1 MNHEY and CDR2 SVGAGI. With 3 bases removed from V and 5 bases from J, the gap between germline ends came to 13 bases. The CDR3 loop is CASSYLQPGETQYF. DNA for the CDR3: TGTGCCAGCAGTTATCTGCAGCCGGGGGAGACCCAGTACTTC.

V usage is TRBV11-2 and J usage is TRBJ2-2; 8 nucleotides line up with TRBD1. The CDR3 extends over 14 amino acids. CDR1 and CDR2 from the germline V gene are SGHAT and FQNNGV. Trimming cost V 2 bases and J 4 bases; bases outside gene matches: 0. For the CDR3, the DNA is TGTGCCAGCAGCTTAACAGGGGGCACCGGGGAGCTGTTTTTT. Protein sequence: CASSLTGGTGELFF.

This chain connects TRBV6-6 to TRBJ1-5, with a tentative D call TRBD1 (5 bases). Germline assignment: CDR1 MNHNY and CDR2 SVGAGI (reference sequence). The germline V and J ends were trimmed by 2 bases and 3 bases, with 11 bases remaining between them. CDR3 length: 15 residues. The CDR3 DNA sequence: TGTGCCAGCAGTTACGGAGACAGCCTCAATCAGCCCCAGCATTTT. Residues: CASSYGDSLNQPQHF.

The CDR3 nucleotides read TGTGCCAGCAGCTTAGGAGCAACTAATGAAAAACTGTTTTTT. It codes for CASSLGATNEKLFF. The chain carries TRBV7-8 and TRBJ1-4; D call uncertain. The CDR3 length is 14 residues. Germline loops: CDR1 SGHVS, CDR2 FQNEAQ. V lost 1 base and J 0 bases, leaving 3 bases between the germline ends.

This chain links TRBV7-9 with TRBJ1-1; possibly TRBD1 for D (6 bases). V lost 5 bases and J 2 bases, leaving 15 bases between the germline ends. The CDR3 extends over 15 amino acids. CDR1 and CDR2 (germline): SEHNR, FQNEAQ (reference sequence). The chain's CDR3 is CASSRQGQKNTEAFF. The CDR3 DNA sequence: TGTGCCAGCAGCCGCCAAGGACAGAAAAACACTGAAGCTTTCTTT.

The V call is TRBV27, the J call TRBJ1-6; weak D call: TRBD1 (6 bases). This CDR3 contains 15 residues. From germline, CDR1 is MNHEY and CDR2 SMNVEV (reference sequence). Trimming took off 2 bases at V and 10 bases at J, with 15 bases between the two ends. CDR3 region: CASSLISGVRSPLHF. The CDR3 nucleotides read TGTGCCAGCAGTTTAATATCAGGGGTGAGGTCACCCCTCCACTTT.

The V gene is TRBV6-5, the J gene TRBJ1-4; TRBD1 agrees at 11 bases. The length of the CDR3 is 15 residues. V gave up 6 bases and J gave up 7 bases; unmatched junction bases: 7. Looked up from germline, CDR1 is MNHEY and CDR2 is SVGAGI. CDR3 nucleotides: TGTGCCAGCAGGAAATGGGGACAGGGGGGTGAAAAACTGTTTTTT. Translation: CASRKWGQGGEKLFF.

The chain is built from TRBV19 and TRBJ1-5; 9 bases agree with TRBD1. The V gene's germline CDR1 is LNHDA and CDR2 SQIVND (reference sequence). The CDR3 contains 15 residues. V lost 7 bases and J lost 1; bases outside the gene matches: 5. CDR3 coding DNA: TGTGCCAGTACCCCGGACAGGGGAAGCAATCAGCCCCAGCATTTT. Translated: CASTPDRGSNQPQHF.

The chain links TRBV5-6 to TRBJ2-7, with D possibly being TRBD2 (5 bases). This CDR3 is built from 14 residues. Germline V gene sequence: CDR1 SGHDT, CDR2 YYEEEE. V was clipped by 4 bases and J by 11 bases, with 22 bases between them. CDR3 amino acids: CASSPNLLDTGEYF. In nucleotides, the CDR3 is TGTGCCAGCAGCCCTAACCTACTAGATACTGGAGAGTACTTC.

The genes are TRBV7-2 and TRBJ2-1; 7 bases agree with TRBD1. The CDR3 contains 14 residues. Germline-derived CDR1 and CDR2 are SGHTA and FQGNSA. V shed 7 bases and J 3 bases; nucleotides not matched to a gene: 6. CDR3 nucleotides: TGTGCCAGCAACCCGGGACAGATCTACAATGAGCAGTTCTTC. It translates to CASNPGQIYNEQFF.

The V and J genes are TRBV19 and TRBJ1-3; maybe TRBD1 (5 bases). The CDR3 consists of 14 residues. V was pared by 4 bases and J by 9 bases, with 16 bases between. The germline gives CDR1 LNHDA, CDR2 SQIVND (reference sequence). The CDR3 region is CASSTRVFTGTIYF. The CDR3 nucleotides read TGTGCCAGTAGTACCAGGGTTTTTACGGGCACCATATATTTT. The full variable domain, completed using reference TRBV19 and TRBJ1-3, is DGGITQSPKYLFRKEGQNVTLSCEQNLNHDAMYWYRQDPGQGLRLIYYSQIVNDFQKGDIAEGYSVSREKKESFPLTVTSAQKNPTAFYLCASSTRVFTGTIYFGEGSWLTVV.

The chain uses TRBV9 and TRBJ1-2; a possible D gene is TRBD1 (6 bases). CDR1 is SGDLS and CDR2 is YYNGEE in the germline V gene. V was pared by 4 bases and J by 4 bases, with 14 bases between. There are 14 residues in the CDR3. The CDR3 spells CASSPPGTPYGYTF. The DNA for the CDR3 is TGTGCCAGCAGCCCTCCCGGGACACCCTATGGCTACACCTTC. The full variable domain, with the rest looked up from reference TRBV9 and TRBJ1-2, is DSGVTQTPKHLITATGQRVTLRCSPRSGDLSVYWYQQSLDQGLQFLIQYYNGEERAKGNILERFSAQQFPDLHSELNLSSLELGDSALYFCASSPPGTPYGYTFGSGTRLTVV.

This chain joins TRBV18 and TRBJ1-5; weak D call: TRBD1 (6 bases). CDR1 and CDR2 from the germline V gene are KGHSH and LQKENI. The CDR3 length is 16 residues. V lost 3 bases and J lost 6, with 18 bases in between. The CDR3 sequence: CASSPTSAGASQPQHF. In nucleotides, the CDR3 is TGTGCCAGCTCACCCACCTCGGCAGGGGCGAGTCAGCCCCAGCATTTT.

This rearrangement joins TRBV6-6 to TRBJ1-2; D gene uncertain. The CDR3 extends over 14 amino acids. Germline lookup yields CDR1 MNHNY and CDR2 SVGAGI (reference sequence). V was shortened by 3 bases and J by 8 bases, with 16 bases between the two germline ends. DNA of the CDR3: TGTGCCAGCAGTTATAGTAGCGTCTTACAAGGCTACACCTTC. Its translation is CASSYSSVLQGYTF.

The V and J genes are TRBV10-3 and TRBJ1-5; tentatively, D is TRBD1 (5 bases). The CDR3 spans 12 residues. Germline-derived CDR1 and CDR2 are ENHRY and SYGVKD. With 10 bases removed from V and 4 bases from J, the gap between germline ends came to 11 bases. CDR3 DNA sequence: TGTGCCACCAAGGAGGGGAATCAGCCCCAGCATTTT. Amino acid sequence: CATKEGNQPQHF.

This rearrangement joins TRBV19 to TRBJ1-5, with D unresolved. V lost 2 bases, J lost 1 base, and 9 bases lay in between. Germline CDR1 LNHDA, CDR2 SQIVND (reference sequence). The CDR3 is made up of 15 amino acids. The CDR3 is CASSITGSSNQPQHF. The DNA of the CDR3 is TGTGCCAGTAGTATAACCGGGTCGAGCAATCAGCCCCAGCATTTT.

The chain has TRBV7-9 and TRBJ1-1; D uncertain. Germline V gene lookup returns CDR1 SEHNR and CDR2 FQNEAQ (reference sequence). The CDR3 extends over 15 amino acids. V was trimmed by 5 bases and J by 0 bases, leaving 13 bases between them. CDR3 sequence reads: CASSPRASMNTEAFF. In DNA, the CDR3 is TGTGCCAGCAGCCCCCGTGCGAGCATGAACACTGAAGCTTTCTTT.

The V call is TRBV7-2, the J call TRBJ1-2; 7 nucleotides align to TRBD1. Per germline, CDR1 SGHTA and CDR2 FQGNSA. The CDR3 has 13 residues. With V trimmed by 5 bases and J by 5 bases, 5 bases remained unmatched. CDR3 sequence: CASSPDRPYGYTF. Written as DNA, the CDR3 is TGTGCCAGCAGCCCGGACAGGCCTTATGGCTACACCTTC.

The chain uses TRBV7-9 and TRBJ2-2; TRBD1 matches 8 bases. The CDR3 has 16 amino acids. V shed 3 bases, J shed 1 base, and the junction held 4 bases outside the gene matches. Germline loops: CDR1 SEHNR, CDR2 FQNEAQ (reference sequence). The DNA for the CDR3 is TGTGCCAGCAGCTTTGACAGGGGCGTGAACACCGGGGAGCTGTTTTTT. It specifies CASSFDRGVNTGELFF.

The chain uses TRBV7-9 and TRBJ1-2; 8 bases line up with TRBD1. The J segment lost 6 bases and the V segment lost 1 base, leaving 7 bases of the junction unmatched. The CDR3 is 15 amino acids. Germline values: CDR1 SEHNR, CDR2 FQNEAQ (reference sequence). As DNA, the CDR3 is TGTGCCAGCAGCTTAGGCCACGGACAGGGAAATGGCTACACCTTC. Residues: CASSLGHGQGNGYTF.

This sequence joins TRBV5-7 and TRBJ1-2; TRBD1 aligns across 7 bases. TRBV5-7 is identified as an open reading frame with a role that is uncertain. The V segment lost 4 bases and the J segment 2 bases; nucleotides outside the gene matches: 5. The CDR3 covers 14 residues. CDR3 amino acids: CASSLRTGNYGYTF. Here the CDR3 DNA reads TGTGCCAGCAGCCTTAGGACAGGAAACTATGGCTACACCTTC.

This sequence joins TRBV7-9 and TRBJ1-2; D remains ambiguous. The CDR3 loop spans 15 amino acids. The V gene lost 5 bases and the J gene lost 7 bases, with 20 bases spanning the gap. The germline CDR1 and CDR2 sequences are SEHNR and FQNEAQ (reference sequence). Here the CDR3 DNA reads TGTGCCAGCAGCCCACCGGCTGCCACAGCCGCTGGCTACACCTTC. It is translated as CASSPPAATAAGYTF.

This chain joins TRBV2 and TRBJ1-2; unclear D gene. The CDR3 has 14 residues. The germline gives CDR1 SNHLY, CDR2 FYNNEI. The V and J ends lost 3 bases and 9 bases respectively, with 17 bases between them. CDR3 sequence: CASSEVGTARSYTF. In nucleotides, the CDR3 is TGTGCCAGCAGTGAGGTAGGAACAGCCCGGAGCTACACCTTC.

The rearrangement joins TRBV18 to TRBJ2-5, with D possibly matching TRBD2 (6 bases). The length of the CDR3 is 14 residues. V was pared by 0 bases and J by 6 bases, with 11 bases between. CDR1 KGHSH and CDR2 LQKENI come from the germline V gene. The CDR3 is CASSPPPSVQTQYF. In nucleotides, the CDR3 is TGTGCCAGCTCACCACCCCCTAGCGTACAGACCCAGTACTTC. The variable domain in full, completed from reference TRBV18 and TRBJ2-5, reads NAGVMQNPRHLVRRRGQEARLRCSPMKGHSHVYWYRQLPEEGLKFMVYLQKENIIDESGMPKERFSAEFPKEGPSILRIQQVVRGDSAAYFCASSPPPSVQTQYFGPGTRLLVL.

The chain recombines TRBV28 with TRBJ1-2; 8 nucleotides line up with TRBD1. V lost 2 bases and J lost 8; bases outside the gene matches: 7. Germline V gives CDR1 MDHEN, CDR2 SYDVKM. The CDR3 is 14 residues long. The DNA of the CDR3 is TGTGCCAGCAGTTTAGGGCAGGGGGCTCGGGGCTACACCTTC. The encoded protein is CASSLGQGARGYTF.

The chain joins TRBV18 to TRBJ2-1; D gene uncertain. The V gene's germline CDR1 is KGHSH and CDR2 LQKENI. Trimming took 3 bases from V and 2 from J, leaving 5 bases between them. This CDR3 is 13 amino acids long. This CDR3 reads CASSPRTYNEQFF. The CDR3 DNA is TGTGCCAGCTCACCGCGGACCTACAATGAGCAGTTCTTC.

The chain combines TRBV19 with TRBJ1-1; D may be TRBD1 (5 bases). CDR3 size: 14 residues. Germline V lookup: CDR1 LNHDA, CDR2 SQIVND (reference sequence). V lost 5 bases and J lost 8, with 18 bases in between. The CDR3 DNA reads TGTGCCAGTAGTCGGGCAGGGCTGGGCGCAGAAGCTTTCTTT. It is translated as CASSRAGLGAEAFF.